One and the same sample provided the 9 T cell receptor beta chains below, sequenced in a study of OX40 agonist ivuxolimab in advanced cancers. Method: immunoSEQ multiplex PCR; TCRdb's copy keeps in-frame clones and lacks some. The sample has 60,000 to 85,000 clones, 80% to 90% seen once. The sequencing used CD4+ or CD8+ T cells sorted from blood, collected in a trial of the OX40 agonist ivuxolimab. The receptors were gathered from an adult with an advanced solid tumor such as melanoma, head and neck, liver or kidney cancer.

This sequence joins TRBV7-3 and TRBJ2-7, with 10 nucleotides matching TRBD1. The J segment lost 6 bases and the V segment lost 7 bases, leaving 18 bases of the junction unmatched. CDR1 is SGHTA and CDR2 is FQGTGA in the germline V gene. This CDR3 has 17 residues. CDR3 sequence: CASNSRGTGEATSEQYF. The CDR3 nucleotides read TGTGCCAGCAACTCAAGGGGGACAGGGGAGGCTACTTCCGAGCAGTACTTC.

V and J are TRBV9 and TRBJ2-2; D is uncertain. The CDR3 is 14 amino acids. With 3 bases removed from V and 4 bases from J, the gap between germline ends came to 10 bases. Germline-derived CDR1 and CDR2 are SGDLS and YYNGEE. The CDR3 nucleotides read TGTGCCAGCAGCGACCCTTCGATCACCGGGGAGCTGTTTTTT. Amino acids: CASSDPSITGELFF.

This clone has a handful of counts. The chain carries TRBV11-2 and TRBJ1-2, with D possibly being TRBD1 (6 bases). From germline, CDR1 is SGHAT and CDR2 FQNNGV. Trimming removed 1 base at V and 4 bases at J, with 13 bases between. The CDR3 consists of 15 residues. The CDR3 reads CASSLGDTQGYGYTF. The DNA of the CDR3 is TGTGCCAGCAGCTTAGGGGACACACAAGGCTATGGCTACACCTTC.

The chain combines TRBV9 with TRBJ1-1, with 9 positions matching TRBD1. The length of the CDR3 is 12 residues. Trimming removed 3 bases from V and 11 bases from J; junction bases left unmatched: 5. Germline CDR1 and CDR2: SGDLS and YYNGEE. The DNA for the CDR3 is TGTGCCAGCAGCGCGACAGGGGGAGCGGCTTTCTTT. Protein: CASSATGGAAFF.

This chain links TRBV5-4 with TRBJ2-7; 11 positions agree with TRBD2. CDR3 length equals 16 residues. Germline assignment: CDR1 SGHNT and CDR2 YYREEE (reference sequence). V lost 0 bases and J lost 2; bases outside the gene matches: 4. The CDR3 protein is CASSLALAGGAYEQYF. In DNA form, the CDR3 reads TGTGCCAGCAGCTTGGCCCTAGCGGGAGGTGCCTACGAGCAGTACTTC.

A word on this clone: Other DNA sequences in this specimen translate into the identical CDR3. V usage is TRBV28 and J usage is TRBJ2-3, with TRBD1 matching 8 bases. Germline V gene lookup returns CDR1 MDHEN and CDR2 SYDVKM. The CDR3 is 13 residues long. The trim removed 6 bases at V and 3 bases at J, leaving 2 bases unmatched. The DNA of the CDR3 is TGTGCCAGCAGAGGACAGGGAACAGATACGCAGTATTTT. It encodes CASRGQGTDTQYF. Combining the CDR3 with reference TRBV28 and TRBJ2-3 gives the whole variable domain DVKVTQSSRYLVKRTGEKVFLECVQDMDHENMFWYRQDPGLGLRLIYFSYDVKMKEKGDIPEGYSVSREKKERFSLILESASTNQTSMYLCASRGQGTDTQYFGPGTRLTVL.

For this clone: Other DNA sequences from this sample encode an identical CDR3 as well. V is TRBV6-5 and J is TRBJ2-3; perhaps TRBD1 as D (6 bases). CDR1 is MNHEY and CDR2 is SVGAGI in the germline V gene. Trimming pared 6 bases from V and 2 bases from J, leaving 12 bases between. The CDR3 extends over 14 amino acids. The CDR3 reads CASSADSFTDTQYF. The CDR3 nucleotides read TGTGCCAGCAGCGCGGACAGTTTCACAGATACGCAGTATTTT.

The J gene is TRBJ2-1, the V gene TRBV2; 7 bases agree with TRBD1. This CDR3 has 15 amino acids. Germline V gene data show CDR1 as SNHLY and CDR2 as FYNNEI. Germline trimming cut 4 bases from V and 5 bases from J; bases unmatched to any gene: 8. The CDR3 coding sequence is TGTGCCAGCAGTGCCCCGGGACAGCTGCACAATGAGCAGTTCTTC. It codes for CASSAPGQLHNEQFF. Complete variable domain (other parts from reference TRBV2 and TRBJ2-1): EPEVTQTPSHQVTQMGQEVILRCVPISNHLYFYWYRQILGQKVEFLVSFYNNEISEKSEIFDDQFSVERPDGSNFTLKIRSTKLEDSAMYFCASSAPGQLHNEQFFGPGTRLTVL.

The chain links TRBV5-4 to TRBJ2-3, with a possible D match to TRBD1 (6 bases). V shed 4 bases and J shed 1 base, with 16 bases lying between them. Germline V gene data show CDR1 as SGHNT and CDR2 as YYREEE (reference sequence). This CDR3 contains 16 residues. As DNA, the CDR3 is TGTGCCAGCAGCCGCAGTGGGGGCGCCGGCACAGATACGCAGTATTTT. Its translation: CASSRSGGAGTDTQYF.